Below, 15 T cell receptor beta chains from the same sample are listed, as sequenced in a study of CD8+CD57+ T cells in acquired aplastic anemia. It was genomic DNA that served as the template for profiling TCR beta VDJ and CDR3. In TCRdb, the reads were re-called with MiXCR into one record per CDR3 protein. This sample has approximately 270,000 distinct CDR3 sequences, with approximately 56% found just once. Sequencing was done on a sample of sorted CD4+, CD8+, or CD8+CD57+ T cells (not recorded which) from PBMCs. The origin of the receptors is a human donor with severe aplastic anemia or a healthy control (not recorded which).

The CDR3 sequence is CAISELGSEQYF. For the CDR3, the DNA is TGTGCCATCAGTGAGTTGGGGAGCGAGCAGTACTTC. V is TRBV10-3 and J is TRBJ2-7; possible D gene TRBD2, 5 bases. The CDR3 has 12 residues. Germline lookup yields CDR1 ENHRY and CDR2 SYGVKD. V was shortened by 1 base and J by 6 bases, with 7 bases between the two germline ends.

This chain uses TRBV29-1 with TRBJ2-2; 9 positions agree with TRBD2. J gave up 4 bases and V 6 bases, and 9 bases lay outside the gene matches. The germline V gene encodes CDR1 SQVTM and CDR2 ANQGSEA. The CDR3 extends over 15 amino acids. As DNA, the CDR3 is TGCAGCGTCCGAGCGGGGGGCGAAGTCACCGGGGAGCTGTTTTTT. Translated: CSVRAGGEVTGELFF.

This chain uses TRBV12-3 or TRBV12-4 with TRBJ1-1, with TRBD1 identical over 9 bases. This CDR3 region has 14 residues. J gave up 10 bases and V 7 bases, and 13 bases lay outside the gene matches. The CDR3: CASNGQGLPGGAFF. The CDR3 region has the DNA TGTGCCAGCAACGGACAGGGGCTCCCTGGGGGAGCTTTCTTT.

The gene calls are TRBV12-3 or TRBV12-4 and TRBJ1-1, with no clear D. V was trimmed by 6 bases and J by 10 bases, leaving 12 bases between them. The CDR3 length is 11 residues. The CDR3 is CASSPTRGAFF. DNA for the CDR3: TGTGCCAGCAGCCCTACGCGGGGAGCTTTCTTT.

In this sample, this clonotype turned up once. This chain uses TRBV2 with TRBJ1-1; 10 bases agree with TRBD1. CDR3 length: 15 amino acids. V lost 11 bases to trimming and J lost 1 base; unmatched junction nucleotides: 10. Germline CDR1 reads SNHLY; CDR2 reads FYNNEI. The CDR3 DNA sequence: TGTGCCGGGGGACAGGGGACTATGGGGAACACTGAAGCTTTCTTT. Encoded protein: CAGGQGTMGNTEAFF.

The chain links TRBV24-1 to TRBJ2-7; D possibly corresponds to TRBD2 (5 bases). Germline V gene lookup returns CDR1 KGHDR and CDR2 SFDVKD. V was trimmed by 10 bases and J by 3 bases, leaving 15 bases between them. The CDR3 sequence is 13 residues long. The CDR3 region has the DNA TGTGCCACTGCCCGCGGGTTAGGCTACGAGCAGTACTTC. Its protein is CATARGLGYEQYF.

This clonotype was seen just once. The chain recombines TRBV7-2 with TRBJ2-3, with 11 nucleotides matching TRBD2. This CDR3 is built from 16 residues. Trimming removed 2 bases from V and 2 bases from J; junction bases left unmatched: 3. Germline assignment: CDR1 SGHTA and CDR2 FQGNSA. CDR3 bases: TGTGCCAGCAGCTTATTGGGACTAGCGGTCACAGATACGCAGTATTTT. Its translation is CASSLLGLAVTDTQYF.

The rearrangement joins TRBV10-3 to TRBJ1-1; TRBD1 might be the D (6 bases). Germline V gene data show CDR1 as ENHRY and CDR2 as SYGVKD. Trimming removed 7 bases from V and 1 base from J, with 10 bases in between. The length of the CDR3 is 13 residues. The CDR3 DNA sequence: TGTGCCATCAAGGACAGAACGAACACTGAAGCTTTCTTT. It is translated as CAIKDRTNTEAFF.

This clonotype was seen a handful of times. The chain is built from TRBV20-1 and TRBJ2-5, with 8 bases lining up with TRBD1. V trimming: 6 bases; J trimming: 0 bases; junction bases outside the gene matches: 3. CDR1 is DFQATT and CDR2 is SNEGSKA in the germline V gene (reference sequence). This CDR3 has 13 amino acids. CDR3 DNA: TGCAGTGCAAGGGACAGGTACCAAGAGACCCAGTACTTC. Translated: CSARDRYQETQYF.

This sequence joins TRBV24-1 and TRBJ2-7, with 8 bases that match TRBD1. V gave up 5 bases and J gave up 5 bases; unmatched junction bases: 16. Germline V gene data show CDR1 as KGHDR and CDR2 as SFDVKD. This CDR3 has 17 amino acids. The CDR3 DNA reads as TGTGCCACCAGTGCTAGAGATCCGGCAGGGGGCACCGACGAGCAGTACTTC. It yields the protein CATSARDPAGGTDEQYF.

Ten or more counts support this clonotype. The chain links TRBV6-1 to TRBJ1-5, with D tentatively TRBD1 (6 bases). CDR1 and CDR2 (germline): MNHNS, SASEGT. The CDR3 loop spans 15 amino acids. V shed 4 bases and J shed 6 bases, with 16 bases lying between them. CDR3 nucleotides: TGTGCCAGCAGTGGGGGGGCAGGGAGGGGTCAGCCCCAGCATTTT. Amino acids: CASSGGAGRGQPQHF.

V is TRBV6-5 and J is TRBJ2-5; 12 nucleotides agree with TRBD2. Germline CDR1 is MNHEY and CDR2 is SVGAGI. Germline trimming cut 7 bases from V and 6 bases from J; bases unmatched to any gene: 9. The CDR3 is 15 residues long. The CDR3 sequence: CASISSGGAGQTQYF. The CDR3, as DNA: TGTGCCAGCATATCTAGCGGGGGGGCGGGGCAGACCCAGTACTTC.

The chain has TRBV20-1 and TRBJ2-3; D not certain. The germline gives CDR1 DFQATT, CDR2 SNEGSKA (reference sequence). This CDR3 has 12 amino acids. V lost 3 bases and J 4 bases, leaving 8 bases between the germline ends. The CDR3 protein is CSASGRPDTQYF. DNA for the CDR3: TGCAGTGCTAGTGGTCGTCCAGATACGCAGTATTTT.

The V and J genes are TRBV7-2 and TRBJ2-2; 10 bases line up with TRBD2. Germline V gene sequence: CDR1 SGHTA, CDR2 FQGNSA. Trimming at V came to 0 bases and at J to 0 bases, leaving 4 bases not matched to a gene. The CDR3 length is 18 residues. DNA for the CDR3: TGTGCCAGCAGCTTAGCGCTAGCGGGAGCCTCGAACACCGGGGAGCTGTTTTTT. It specifies CASSLALAGASNTGELFF.

The chain has TRBV6-5 and TRBJ2-7, with 9 nucleotides matching TRBD1. CDR1 MNHEY and CDR2 SVGAGI come from the germline V gene. The junction had 10 bases not matched to a gene; V was cut back by 6 bases and J by 7 bases. The CDR3 is 14 amino acids. The CDR3 DNA reads as TGTGCCAGCAGCCTGACAGGGGGATCGGAGGAGCAGTACTTC. Amino acids: CASSLTGGSEEQYF.